Presented here are 21 T cell receptor beta chains from one specimen sequenced in a study of vaccination and CD4 T cells after COVID-19. Noted treatment: roughly nine-day PBMC culture with coronavirus spike peptide pools or control peptides (ViraFEST assay). The Oncomine TCR Beta short-read assay sequenced DNA from cultured CD4+ T cells. TCRdb itself ran the PCR reads through MiXCR, one entry per CDR3 protein. The sample holds under 15,000 distinct CDR3 sequences, about three quarters seen once. No antigen is known for these receptors. Sample: CD4+ T cells from blood, cultured in vitro. These receptor sequences come from a human donor who had recovered from COVID-19.

The gene calls are TRBV6-1 and TRBJ2-7; 10 bases align to TRBD2. This CDR3 comprises 15 residues. Per the germline V gene, CDR1 is MNHNS and CDR2 is SASEGT. V lost 0 bases, J lost 4 bases, and 3 bases stayed unmatched. The chain's CDR3 is CASSEAGTSAYEQYF. Written as DNA, the CDR3 is TGTGCCAGCAGTGAAGCCGGGACTAGCGCTTACGAGCAGTACTTC.

This sequence joins TRBV20-1 and TRBJ2-2; TRBD2 matches at 9 bases. Per germline, CDR1 DFQATT and CDR2 SNEGSKA (reference sequence). This CDR3 has 16 amino acids. V was pared by 3 bases and J by 3 bases, with 8 bases of the junction left unmatched. CDR3 DNA sequence: TGCAGTGCTAGGTCCGCGGGAGGGCTCGACACCGGGGAGCTGTTTTTT. Translation: CSARSAGGLDTGELFF.

This clonotype was detected a few times. CDR3 bases: TGTGCCACCAGGGAGGGAACTACTGGAAACACCATATATTTT. It codes for CATREGTTGNTIYF. V usage is TRBV15 and J usage is TRBJ1-3; no reliable D call. Between the trimmed V and J ends, which lost 6 bases and 2 bases, there was a span of 11 bases. Germline V gene sequence: CDR1 LNHNV, CDR2 YYDKDF (reference sequence). This CDR3 has 14 residues. The full variable domain, with the rest looked up from reference TRBV15 and TRBJ1-3, is DAMVIQNPRYQVTQFGKPVTLSCSQTLNHNVMYWYQQKSSQAPKLLFHYYDKDFNNEADTPDNFQSRRPNTSFCFLDIRSPGLGDTAMYLCATREGTTGNTIYFGEGSWLTVV.

This clonotype was found a few times. V usage is TRBV15 and J usage is TRBJ2-2, with 9 bases that match TRBD2. The CDR3 spans 17 residues. V shed 2 bases and J 5 bases; nucleotides not matched to a gene: 9. Germline V gene lookup returns CDR1 LNHNV and CDR2 YYDKDF (reference sequence). The CDR3 DNA reads as TGTGCCACCAGCAGAAGGAGTTTGCGGGAGGGGACCGGGGAGCTGTTTTTT. Translating gives CATSRRSLREGTGELFF.

Regarding this clonotype: Sequence at one end of the junction differs from germline and may be a read error. The rearrangement uses TRBV15 and TRBJ2-7; D unresolved. Germline CDR1 is LNHNV and CDR2 is YYDKDF (reference sequence). The CDR3 covers 16 residues. DNA for the CDR3: TGTGCCACCAGCAGAGACTCCCGGGTCCCCCCCTACGAACAGTACTTC. Translating it yields CATSRDSRVPPYEQYF.

This chain uses TRBV27 with TRBJ1-5; D is unresolved. Trimming took off 6 bases at V and 6 bases at J, with 9 bases between the two ends. Germline V gene lookup returns CDR1 MNHEY and CDR2 SMNVEV (reference sequence). The CDR3 loop spans 12 amino acids. The DNA of the CDR3 is TGTGCCAGCAGCTCCCCTGGTCAGCCCCAGCATTTT. It yields the protein CASSSPGQPQHF.

This clonotype was recorded only once. The chain uses TRBV7-9 and TRBJ2-3, with a possible D match to TRBD2 (6 bases). Trimming cost V 4 bases and J 4 bases, with 18 bases left between them. This CDR3 comprises 16 residues. From germline, CDR1 is SEHNR and CDR2 FQNEAQ (reference sequence). The CDR3 reads CASSSSPGGGSDTQYF. For the CDR3, the DNA is TGTGCCAGCAGCTCTAGTCCGGGTGGAGGGTCAGATACGCAGTATTTT.

V gene TRBV20-1 combines with J gene TRBJ1-5; D not resolved. Germline CDR1 and CDR2: DFQATT and SNEGSKA (reference sequence). The V end lost 0 bases, the J end lost 0 bases, and 9 bases lay between the germline ends. The length of the CDR3 is 15 residues. The DNA for the CDR3 is TGCAGTGCTAGAGATTTTGGGAATAGCAATCAGCCCCAGCATTTT. Protein product: CSARDFGNSNQPQHF.

This rearrangement joins TRBV27 to TRBJ1-5; D call uncertain. The CDR3 runs 13 residues. V was shortened by 2 bases and J by 9 bases, with 11 bases between the two germline ends. CDR1 MNHEY and CDR2 SMNVEV come from the germline V gene (reference sequence). In nucleotides, the CDR3 is TGTGCCAGCAGTTTAGTGGACTTCGGGCCCCAGCATTTT. Protein: CASSLVDFGPQHF.

The J gene is TRBJ2-1, the V gene TRBV6-5; D possibly corresponds to TRBD2 (6 bases). This CDR3 contains 14 residues. Germline CDR1 MNHEY, CDR2 SVGAGI. The V gene lost 4 bases and the J gene lost 3 bases, with 10 bases spanning the gap. The CDR3 nucleotides are TGTGCCAGCAGTTCGGCTAGCGTCTACAATGAGCAGTTCTTC. Its translation: CASSSASVYNEQFF.

The V gene is TRBV24-1, the J gene TRBJ1-5; a weak D match, TRBD1 (6 bases). This CDR3 contains 14 residues. Germline values: CDR1 KGHDR, CDR2 SFDVKD. V was shortened by 11 bases and J by 0 bases, with 13 bases between the two germline ends. The CDR3 loop is CANGGLGSNQPQHF. In DNA form, the CDR3 reads TGTGCCAACGGGGGCTTAGGTAGCAATCAGCCCCAGCATTTT.

The CDR3 region is CASTDGWGRNQPQHF. CDR3 sequence (DNA): TGTGCCAGCACCGACGGGTGGGGGAGAAATCAGCCCCAGCATTTT. The chain carries TRBV6-2 or TRBV6-3 and TRBJ1-5, with D perhaps TRBD1 (5 bases). CDR1 and CDR2 (germline): MNHEY, SVGEGT. Trimming cost V 7 bases and J 4 bases, with 17 bases left between them. The CDR3 is made up of 15 amino acids.

This clonotype came up a few times. V and J are TRBV6-1 and TRBJ1-1; D ambiguous. The V gene lost 4 bases and the J gene lost 1 base, with 13 bases spanning the gap. Germline CDR1 reads MNHNS; CDR2 reads SASEGT. This CDR3 region has 15 residues. The CDR3 bases are TGTGCCAGCAGTGGGACCGAACTTAGGAACACTGAAGCTTTCTTT. Encoded protein: CASSGTELRNTEAFF.

This clonotype has more than one count but fewer than ten. The chain combines TRBV7-2 with TRBJ1-5, with 7 nucleotides matching TRBD1. The germline V gene encodes CDR1 SGHTA and CDR2 FQGNSA. This CDR3 contains 15 residues. The V and J ends lost 3 bases and 4 bases, in that order; junction bases with no gene match: 6. CDR3 nucleotide sequence: TGTGCCAGCAGCTTTACCAGGGGGGGAAATCAGCCCCAGCATTTT. Translated: CASSFTRGGNQPQHF.

The chain is built from TRBV20-1 and TRBJ2-7; unclear D gene. The CDR3 length is 14 residues. CDR1 and CDR2 from the germline V gene are DFQATT and SNEGSKA (reference sequence). Trimming stripped 5 bases from V and 5 bases from J, with 19 bases between. The CDR3 loop is CSALRPGSTNEQYF. In nucleotides, the CDR3 is TGCAGTGCTCTCCGACCCGGGTCTACGAACGAGCAGTACTTC.

The chain uses TRBV19 and TRBJ2-5; D is unclear. Deletions cut 1 base from V and 7 bases from J, with 7 bases between. This CDR3 has 12 residues. Germline loops: CDR1 LNHDA, CDR2 SQIVND (reference sequence). The CDR3 coding sequence is TGTGCCAGTAGTATAGTGCGCGGGACCCAGTACTTC. This codes for CASSIVRGTQYF.

This clonotype was seen just once. The rearrangement links TRBV12-3 or TRBV12-4 to TRBJ1-5, with unresolved D. Trimming shortened V by 3 bases and J by 7 bases, and 7 bases separated the two germline ends. The CDR3 spans 12 residues. The CDR3 protein is CASSFIPQPQHF. CDR3 nucleotides: TGTGCCAGCAGTTTCATCCCCCAGCCCCAGCATTTT.

This rearrangement joins TRBV20-1 to TRBJ2-3; 9 bases fit TRBD2. Germline CDR1 reads DFQATT; CDR2 reads SNEGSKA (reference sequence). This CDR3 region has 15 residues. The CDR3 sequence: CTRLAEPLATDTQYF. DNA of the CDR3: TGCACTCGACTAGCGGAACCTCTGGCCACAGATACGCAGTATTTT.

The V call is TRBV6-1, the J call TRBJ1-2; D unresolved. The CDR3 sequence is 14 residues long. V gave up 5 bases and J gave up 8 bases, with 18 bases separating them. CDR1 and CDR2 (germline): MNHNS, SASEGT. The chain's CDR3 is CASSPLSAPRGYTF. The CDR3 DNA reads as TGTGCCAGCAGTCCTCTCAGTGCGCCGCGAGGCTACACCTTC.

The genes are TRBV19 and TRBJ1-1; D gene unclear. The V gene lost 2 bases and the J gene lost 4 bases, with 8 bases spanning the gap. This CDR3 region has 13 residues. Germline CDR1 and CDR2: LNHDA and SQIVND (reference sequence). The CDR3 sequence: CASSIRFGTEAFF. CDR3 coding DNA: TGTGCCAGTAGTATACGTTTCGGCACTGAAGCTTTCTTT.

This clonotype has just one count. The rearrangement links TRBV24-1 to TRBJ2-5, with TRBD1 as a possible D gene (6 bases). The CDR3 length is 12 residues. Looked up from germline, CDR1 is KGHDR and CDR2 is SFDVKD. The chain's CDR3 is CASGRGGETQYF. The CDR3 region has the DNA TGTGCGTCCGGCAGGGGCGGAGAGACCCAGTACTTC.